This T cell receptor beta chain is drawn from a study of molecular identifiers for immune sequencing clone quantification. Study-wide context: The replicates split RNA from roughly 20,000 or 100,000 naive CD8 cells five ways and sequenced four.

One entry per CDR3 protein, called by TCRdb with MiXCR from the PCR reads. This sample has about 630,000 distinct CDR3 sequences; roughly 25% occur once, and the top ten carry 0.6% to 0.9%. CDR1 is SEHNR, CDR2 FQNEAQ, per germline (reference sequence). CDR3 length: 15 amino acids. The V and J ends lost 4 bases and 4 bases, in that order; junction bases with no gene match: 8. Sequenced material: naive CD8+ T cells from blood, with Jurkat cell RNA spiked in. Subset noted: FACS-sorted CD8+CD4-CCR7+CD45RA+ naive T cells. The clonotype was recovered from a human donor in good health. Some libraries in this study had Jurkat cell RNA spiked in. This chain links TRBV7-9 with TRBJ1-2, with 8 bases identical to TRBD1. DNA for the CDR3: TGTGCCAGCAGCTCAGCGGGACAGGACATCTATGGCTACACCTTC. This sequence encodes CASSSAGQDIYGYTF.